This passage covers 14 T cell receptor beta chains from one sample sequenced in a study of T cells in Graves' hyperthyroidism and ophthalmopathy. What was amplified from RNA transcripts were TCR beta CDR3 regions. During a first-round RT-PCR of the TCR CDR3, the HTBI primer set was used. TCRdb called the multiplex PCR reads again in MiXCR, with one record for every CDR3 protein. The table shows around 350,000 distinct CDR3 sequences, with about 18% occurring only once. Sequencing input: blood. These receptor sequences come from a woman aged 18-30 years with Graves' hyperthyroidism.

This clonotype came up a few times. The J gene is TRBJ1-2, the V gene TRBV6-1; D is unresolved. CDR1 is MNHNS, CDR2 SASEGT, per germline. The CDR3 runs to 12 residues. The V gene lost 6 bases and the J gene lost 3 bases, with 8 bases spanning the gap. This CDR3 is CASRIGYYGYTF. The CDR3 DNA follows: TGTGCCAGCAGGATTGGGTACTATGGCTACACCTTC.

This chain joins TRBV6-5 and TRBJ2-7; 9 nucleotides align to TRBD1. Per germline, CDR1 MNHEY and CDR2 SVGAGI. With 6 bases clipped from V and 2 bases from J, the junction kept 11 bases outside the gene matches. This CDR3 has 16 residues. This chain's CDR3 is CASSYPVGQGAYEQYF. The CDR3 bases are TGTGCCAGCAGCTACCCGGTGGGACAGGGAGCCTACGAGCAGTACTTC.

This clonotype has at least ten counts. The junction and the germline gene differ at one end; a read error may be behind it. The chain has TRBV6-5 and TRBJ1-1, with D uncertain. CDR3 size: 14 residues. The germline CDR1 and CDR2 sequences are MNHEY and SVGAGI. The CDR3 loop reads CASTYGPGNTEAFF. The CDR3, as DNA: TGTGCCAGCACTTACGGTCCGGGGAACACTGAAGCTTTCTTT.

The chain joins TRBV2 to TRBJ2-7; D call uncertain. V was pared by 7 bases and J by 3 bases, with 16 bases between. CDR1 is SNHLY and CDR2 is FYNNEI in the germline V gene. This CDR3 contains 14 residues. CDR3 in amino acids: CASNGWARHYEQYF. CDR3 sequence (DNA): TGTGCCAGCAATGGATGGGCCAGACACTACGAGCAGTACTTC.

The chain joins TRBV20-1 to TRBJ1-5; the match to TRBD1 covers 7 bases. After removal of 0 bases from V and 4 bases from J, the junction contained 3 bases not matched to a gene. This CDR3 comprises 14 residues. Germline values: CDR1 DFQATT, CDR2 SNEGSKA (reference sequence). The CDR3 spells CSARDGTENQPQHF. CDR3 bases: TGCAGTGCTAGAGATGGGACAGAGAATCAGCCCCAGCATTTT.

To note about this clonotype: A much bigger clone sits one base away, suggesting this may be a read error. The CDR3 DNA sequence: TGTGCCAGCACCACTCCAGGTACCCACCACGAGGAGTACTTC. It encodes CASTTPGTHHEEYF. V gene TRBV28 combines with J gene TRBJ2-7; D gene ambiguous. CDR1 and CDR2 (germline): MDHEN, SYDVKM. The CDR3 runs to 14 residues.

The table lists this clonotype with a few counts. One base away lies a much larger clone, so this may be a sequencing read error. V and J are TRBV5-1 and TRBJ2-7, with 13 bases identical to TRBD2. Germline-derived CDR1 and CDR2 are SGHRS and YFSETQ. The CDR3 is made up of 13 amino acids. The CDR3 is CSSSLAGGPEQYF. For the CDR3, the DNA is TGCTCCAGCTCACTAGCGGGGGGGCCGGAGCAGTACTTC.

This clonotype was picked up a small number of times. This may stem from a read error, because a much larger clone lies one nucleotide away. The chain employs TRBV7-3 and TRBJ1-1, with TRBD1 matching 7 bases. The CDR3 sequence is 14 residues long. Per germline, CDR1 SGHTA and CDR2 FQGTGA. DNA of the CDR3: TGTGCCTGCAGACCAGCCAGGGGGGGCACTGAAGCTTTCTTT. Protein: CACRPARGGTEAFF.

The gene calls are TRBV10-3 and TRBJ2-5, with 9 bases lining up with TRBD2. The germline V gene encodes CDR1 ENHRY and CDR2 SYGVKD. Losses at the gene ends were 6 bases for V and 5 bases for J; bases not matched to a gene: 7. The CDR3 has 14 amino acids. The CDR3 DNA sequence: TGTGCCATCAGCAAGACTAGCGGAGGGGAGACCCAGTACTTC. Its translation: CAISKTSGGETQYF.

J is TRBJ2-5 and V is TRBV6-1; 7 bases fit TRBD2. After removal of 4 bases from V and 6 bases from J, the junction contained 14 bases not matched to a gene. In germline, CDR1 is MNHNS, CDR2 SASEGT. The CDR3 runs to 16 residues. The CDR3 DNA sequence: TGTGCCAGCAGTGGGGGAGGGGTCTTCGTTCAGAAGACCCAGTACTTC. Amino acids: CASSGGGVFVQKTQYF.

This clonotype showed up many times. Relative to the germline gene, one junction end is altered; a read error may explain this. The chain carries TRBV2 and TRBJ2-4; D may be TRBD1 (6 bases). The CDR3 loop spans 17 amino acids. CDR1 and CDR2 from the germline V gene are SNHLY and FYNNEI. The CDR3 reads CASSEAGAGLAKNIKYF. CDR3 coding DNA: TGTGCCAGCAGTGAAGCGGGGGCGGGCCTAGCCAAAAACATTAAGTACTTC.

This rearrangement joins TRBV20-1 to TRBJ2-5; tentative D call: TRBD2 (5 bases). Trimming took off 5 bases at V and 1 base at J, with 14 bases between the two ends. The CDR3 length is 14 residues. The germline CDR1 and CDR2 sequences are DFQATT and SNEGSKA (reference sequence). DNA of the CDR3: TGCAGTGCTGGGATGGGAGAAGCCCAAGAGACCCAGTACTTC. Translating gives CSAGMGEAQETQYF.

The CDR3 reads CASTLGGTTEAFF. CDR3 in DNA: TGTGCCAGCACCTTGGGGGGGACCACTGAAGCTTTCTTT. The V gene is TRBV12-3 or TRBV12-4, the J gene TRBJ1-1; possibly TRBD1 for D (5 bases). V was trimmed by 7 bases and J by 4 bases, leaving 13 bases between them. This CDR3 has 13 residues.

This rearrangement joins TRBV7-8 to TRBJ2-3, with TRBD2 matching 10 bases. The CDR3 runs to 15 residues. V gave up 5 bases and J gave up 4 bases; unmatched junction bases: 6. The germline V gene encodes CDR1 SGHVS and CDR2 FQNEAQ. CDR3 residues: CASSPSGGVPDTQYF. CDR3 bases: TGTGCCAGCAGCCCAAGCGGGGGGGTTCCAGATACGCAGTATTTT.